The 6 T cell receptor beta chains given below trace back to one sample, sequenced in a study of T cells in Graves' hyperthyroidism and ophthalmopathy. Using RNA transcripts as the source, TCR beta CDR3 regions were amplified. The HTBI primer set served for first-round RT-PCR of the TCR CDR3. In TCRdb, the multiplex PCR reads were re-called with MiXCR into one record per CDR3 protein. This table has 300,000 to 400,000 distinct CDR3 sequences, approximately 15% appearing once. The specimen was blood. The receptors shown here come from a young woman with Graves' hyperthyroidism.

This clonotype was seen only a few times. As DNA, the CDR3 is TGTGCCAGCAGTTTAAGGGGACAGGGCTACGAGCAGTACTTC. As protein: CASSLRGQGYEQYF. This rearrangement joins TRBV27 to TRBJ2-7; 9 bases match TRBD1. This CDR3 is built from 14 residues. The trim removed 2 bases at V and 3 bases at J, leaving 2 bases unmatched. In germline, CDR1 is MNHEY, CDR2 SMNVEV (reference sequence).

This clonotype appeared many times. This chain joins TRBV5-8 and TRBJ1-2; D gene unclear. The V gene lost 3 bases and the J gene lost 2 bases, with 11 bases spanning the gap. Germline assignment: CDR1 SGHTS and CDR2 YDEGEE. The CDR3 loop spans 14 amino acids. DNA for the CDR3: TGTGCCAGCAGCTCAAAACAGCAAAACTATGGCTACACCTTC. Translating it yields CASSSKQQNYGYTF.

This clonotype appeared many times. The chain employs TRBV2 and TRBJ2-2; D not resolved. V lost 6 bases to trimming and J lost 2 bases, with 4 bases between them. The CDR3 totals 12 residues. The germline V gene encodes CDR1 SNHLY and CDR2 FYNNEI. The CDR3 DNA is TGTGCCAGCAGCGACAACACCGGGGAGCTGTTTTTT. This codes for CASSDNTGELFF.

The sample holds a few counts of this clonotype. This chain uses TRBV9 with TRBJ2-6; D not resolved. V gave up 0 bases and J gave up 0 bases, with 10 bases separating them. The CDR3 extends over 17 amino acids. The germline CDR1 and CDR2 sequences are SGDLS and YYNGEE. Written as DNA, the CDR3 is TGTGCCAGCAGCGTAGATCCTCACTACTCTGGGGCCAACGTCCTGACTTTC. Its protein product is CASSVDPHYSGANVLTF. The full variable domain, rest sourced from reference TRBV9 and TRBJ2-6, is DSGVTQTPKHLITATGQRVTLRCSPRSGDLSVYWYQQSLDQGLQFLIQYYNGEERAKGNILERFSAQQFPDLHSELNLSSLELGDSALYFCASSVDPHYSGANVLTFGAGSRLTVL.

The chain carries TRBV6-9 and TRBJ2-7; D gene unclear. Germline CDR1 is MNHGY and CDR2 is SVAAGI. V was cut by 3 bases and J by 6 bases, with 12 bases left in between. The CDR3 runs 13 residues. The CDR3 sequence is CASSYTPGSEQYF. The CDR3 nucleotides read TGTGCCAGCAGTTACACCCCCGGGTCCGAGCAGTACTTC.

This clonotype has only a few counts. This sequence joins TRBV9 and TRBJ2-1, with a tentative D call TRBD2 (5 bases). Per the germline V gene, CDR1 is SGDLS and CDR2 is YYNGEE. V lost 1 base, J lost 9 bases, and 17 bases lay in between. The CDR3 length is 15 residues. The CDR3 loop is CASSVYGNGPGEQFF. Here the CDR3 DNA reads TGTGCCAGCAGCGTATACGGGAATGGTCCGGGTGAGCAGTTCTTC.